This TCR beta chain is from a study of cytomegalovirus exposure and HLA in healthy donors. The study's findings and limits: Cytomegalovirus-associated TCR beta chains were listed, numbering some 170.

The PCR used 60 Vbeta and 13 Jbeta primers. Data came from immunoSEQ multiplex PCR; TCRdb stores just in-frame clones and leaves some out. The table shows about 160,000 clones, with roughly three quarters occurring only once. This clone came up once. Its antigen is still unknown. Material for sequencing was PBMCs. This clonotype was sampled from a man aged 18 to 29 in good health and CMV-seropositive.

CDR3 DNA: TGTGCCTGGAGTGAGGTAGCGGGGGGGCCCGGGGAGCTGTTTTTT. Translated: CAWSEVAGGPGELFF. The rearrangement links TRBV30 to TRBJ2-2; 11 nucleotides match TRBD2. The trim removed 1 base at V and 6 bases at J, leaving 4 bases unmatched. The CDR3 contains 15 residues. In germline, CDR1 is GTSNPN, CDR2 SVGIG (reference sequence).